This T cell receptor beta chain was profiled in a study of OX40 agonist ivuxolimab in advanced cancers. Study as a whole: Given to patients was ivuxolimab, an agonistic anti-OX40 (CD134) antibody. Partial responses were achieved by three patients: one hepatocellular carcinoma, two cutaneous melanoma.

General observations from the study: The CD4+ and CD8+ T cells in the blood had expanded clonally by week 6 at 0.1 to 3.0 mg/kg.

The CDR3 runs 16 residues. Data came from immunoSEQ multiplex PCR; TCRdb stores just in-frame clones and leaves some out. The sample lists about 98,000 clones, approximately 91% occurring once. Worth noting for this clone: Its antigen is still unknown.

This TCR derives from an adult with an advanced solid tumor such as melanoma, head and neck, liver or kidney cancer. The chain employs TRBV21-1 and TRBJ2-7; TRBD2 is taken as the D call from the table, unchecked against the DNA. TRBV21-1 is a listed pseudogene. Sequenced here: CD4+ or CD8+ T cells sorted from blood, sampled in a trial of the OX40 agonist ivuxolimab. The CDR3 is CASSKEGGEGPYEQYF. CDR3 nucleotide sequence: TGTGCCAGCAGCAAAGAAGGGGGGGAGGGCCCCTACGAGCAGTACTTC.